A selection of T cell receptor beta chains follows, all from one sample in a study of blood T cells in healthy people across ages. In TCRdb, the 5' RACE reads were re-called with MiXCR into one record per CDR3 protein. The table has some 670,000 distinct CDR3 sequences, over 40% seen once. The specimen sequenced was blood. The origin of the receptors is an elderly woman in good health. The CDR3 runs from the conserved cysteine through the conserved F or W. The D gene is left open where the match is weak. Rows give clone size only sometimes, using once, few, many, or a class for an expanded clone.

J gene	D gene	clone size	V gene	CDR3 DNA	CDR3 protein
TRBJ2-1	.	.	TRBV20-1	TGCAGTGCCCCAAACCCCTACGCGGCCTACAATGAGCAGTTCTTC	CSAPNPYAAYNEQFF
TRBJ2-1	TRBD2	few	TRBV20-1	TGCAGTGCTAGAGATACGCGGGAGAACAATGAGCAGTTCTTC	CSARDTRENNEQFF
TRBJ2-4	.	few	TRBV9	TGTGCCAGCAGCCCACCTCTCCAAAACATTCAGTACTTC	CASSPPLQNIQYF
TRBJ2-1	TRBD2	.	TRBV7-2	TGTGCCAGCAGCTCCCGACTAGCTGCGGCTGAGCAGTTCTTC	CASSSRLAAAEQFF
TRBJ2-1	TRBD2	once	TRBV7-3	TGTGCCAGCAGCTTAAGTGGCGGGGGGGCCCTCAGGAATGAGCAGTTCTTC	CASSLSGGGALRNEQFF
TRBJ1-5	.	.	TRBV28	TGTGCCAGCAGTTTAGCAGGCAATAGCAATCAGCCCCAGCATTTT	CASSLAGNSNQPQHF
TRBJ2-5	TRBD1	.	TRBV12-3/TRBV12-4	TGTGCCAGCAGTCCGGACAGGCGCAAAGAGACCCAGTACTTC	CASSPDRRKETQYF
TRBJ1-4	.	.	TRBV21-1	TGTGCCAGCAGCAAACAGGGCACAGGGGAGATTAATGAAAAACTGTTTTTT	CASSKQGTGEINEKLFF
TRBJ2-1	.	.	TRBV29-1	TGCAGCGTTGGGGGGCTCTACAATGAGCAGTTCTTC	CSVGGLYNEQFF
TRBJ2-3	TRBD2	many	TRBV12-3/TRBV12-4	TGTGCCAGCAGTTTCAGGGGCGGGTTTGGCGGGAGGGCCGATACGCAGTATTTT	CASSFRGGFGGRADTQYF
TRBJ2-5	.	many	TRBV28	TGTGCCAGCAGAACTCCGCGCCAAGAGACCCAGTACTTC	CASRTPRQETQYF
TRBJ2-7	.	.	TRBV5-1	TGCGCCAGCAGCTTGACCGGGTTCCACGAGCAGTACTTC	CASSLTGFHEQYF
TRBJ2-2	.	many	TRBV5-1	TGCGCCAGCAGCGTATCAGGGACCGGGGAGCTGTTTTTT	CASSVSGTGELFF
TRBJ2-7	.	few	TRBV12-3/TRBV12-4	TGTGCCAGCAGTTATGGGGGTTTTAGCTCCTACGAGCAGTACTTC	CASSYGGFSSYEQYF
TRBJ1-2	TRBD1	few	TRBV29-1	TGCAGCGTTGGACAGGGGGCAGTTGGCTACACCTTC	CSVGQGAVGYTF
TRBJ2-1	TRBD2	.	TRBV29-1	TGCAGCGTTGGGTCGACTAGCTATGAGCAGTTCTTC	CSVGSTSYEQFF
TRBJ2-1	.	.	TRBV12-3/TRBV12-4	TGTGCCAGCAGTTTAGGTGTGAGCGGTGAGCGGTTCTTC	CASSLGVSGERFF
TRBJ2-3	.	many	TRBV3-1	TGTGCCAGCAGCCCGTCGGGAGCGGTAGATACGCAGTATTTT	CASSPSGAVDTQYF
TRBJ2-3	TRBD2	.	TRBV29-1	TGCAGCGTTGAACGGTTTATTAGCGGGGGCCCTGCGGATACGCAGTATTTT	CSVERFISGGPADTQYF
TRBJ2-3	.	few	TRBV20-1	TGCAGTGCTTCGGGTGGAAGGCTGGGAACAGATACGCAGTATTTT	CSASGGRLGTDTQYF
TRBJ2-1	TRBD2	few	TRBV7-3	TGTGCCAGCAGCGCGGGACTAGCGGGGGTTACTGAGCAGTTCTTC	CASSAGLAGVTEQFF
TRBJ2-5	.	.	TRBV7-9	TGTGCCAGCAGCTTATCTGGGACGGGGGAGACCCAGTACTTC	CASSLSGTGETQYF
TRBJ2-1	.	few	TRBV5-1	TGCGCCAGCAGCTTGGATGCAAGCACCGAGCAGTTCTTC	CASSLDASTEQFF
TRBJ1-6	.	.	TRBV4-1	TGCGCCAGCAGCCAAGATGCTTCACCCCTCCACTTT	CASSQDASPLHF
TRBJ2-5	TRBD2	few	TRBV2	TGTGCCAGCAGTCCAGCGGGGGCCCCAGCTGTCTGGTACTTC	CASSPAGAPAVWYF
TRBJ2-7	TRBD1	.	TRBV4-1	TGCGCCAGCAGCCCCCACGCTGAAGGGGGCAACTACGAGCAGTACTTC	CASSPHAEGGNYEQYF
TRBJ2-2	.	few	TRBV7-9	TGTGCCAGCAGCTTAGGCGCAGGGGACACCGGGGAGCTGTTTTTT	CASSLGAGDTGELFF
TRBJ2-7	.	few	TRBV2	TGTGCCAGCCGAACCCTCCCGGGGAGCTCCTACGAGCAGTACTTC	CASRTLPGSSYEQYF
TRBJ2-1	.	.	TRBV21-1	TGTGCCAACAGCCCAATCCCATCAGGAGAGCAGTTCTTC	CANSPIPSGEQFF
TRBJ2-5	.	many	TRBV7-9	TGTGCCAGCAGTTCATATACTCGGGGTGAGGAGACCCAGTACTTC	CASSSYTRGEETQYF
TRBJ2-3	TRBD1	many	TRBV29-1	TGCAGCGCCCGACCGGGACAGGGGGGAGATACGCAGTATTTT	CSARPGQGGDTQYF
TRBJ2-3	TRBD2	.	TRBV3-1	TGTGCCAGCATCGGTAGCGGGAGAGGAGATACGCAGTATTTT	CASIGSGRGDTQYF
TRBJ2-5	TRBD1	many	TRBV29-1	TGCAGCGTTGTAAAGGGGGCGTTGAGGGAGACCCAGTACTTC	CSVVKGALRETQYF
TRBJ1-4	.	.	TRBV7-2	TGTGCCAGCAGCTTAGGGGTTAGAGAAAAACTGTTTTTT	CASSLGVREKLFF
TRBJ1-1	.	once	TRBV12-3/TRBV12-4	TGTGCCAGCAGTTCCTCCGCCCCTCTGGTGAACACTGAAGCTTTCTTT	CASSSSAPLVNTEAFF
TRBJ2-7	.	.	TRBV12-3/TRBV12-4	TGTGCCAGCAGTTTAAACCAAGGGAGCTACGAGCAGTACTTC	CASSLNQGSYEQYF
TRBJ2-1	.	many	TRBV18	TGTGCCAGCTCACCACCGGCCGGAGGCAATGAGCAGTTCTTC	CASSPPAGGNEQFF
TRBJ2-1	.	many	TRBV27	TGTGCCAGCAGCAAACTAGTATCCTACAATGAGCAGTTCTTC	CASSKLVSYNEQFF
TRBJ2-1	TRBD2	.	TRBV20-1	TGCAGTGCTAGAGGAAGTAGCGGGAGGGCCTATGAGCTGTTCTTC	CSARGSSGRAYELFF
TRBJ1-2	TRBD1	.	TRBV12-3/TRBV12-4	TGTGCCAGCAGTGATCCCGCGGGACAGGGTCTTGGCTACACCTTC	CASSDPAGQGLGYTF
TRBJ2-7	.	.	TRBV4-1	TGCGCCAGCAGCCAATCGGCTATTAATTACTACGAGCAGTACTTC	CASSQSAINYYEQYF
TRBJ1-3	.	once	TRBV5-6	TGTGCCAGCAGCTTCCCGGGGGGGGACACCATATATTTT	CASSFPGGDTIYF
TRBJ1-1	.	.	TRBV5-1	TGCGCCAGCAGCCTCCTGGAGAGTGAAGCTTTCTTT	CASSLLESEAFF
TRBJ2-7	.	.	TRBV29-1	TGCAGCGTTATGGGGATCTACGAGCAGTACTTC	CSVMGIYEQYF
TRBJ2-5	TRBD1	.	TRBV28	TGTGCCAGCAGTGGGCCTGATGGACAGGGGTCTCAAGAGACCCAGTACTTC	CASSGPDGQGSQETQYF
TRBJ2-1	TRBD2	many	TRBV7-9	TGTGCCAGCAGCCTCTTAGCGGGAGTGGGTAGTGAGCAGTTCTTC	CASSLLAGVGSEQFF
TRBJ1-3	TRBD1	.	TRBV29-1	TGCAGCGTTAGTTTCGGACAGGGGATCGGAAACACCATATATTTT	CSVSFGQGIGNTIYF
TRBJ2-5	.	once	TRBV2	TGTGCCAGCAGTATTGAGGGGCTCGGGACCCAGTACTTC	CASSIEGLGTQYF
TRBJ2-5	.	.	TRBV7-9	TGTGCCAGCAGCACACCTCTGAGAGAGACCCAGTACTTC	CASSTPLRETQYF
TRBJ1-1	.	few	TRBV20-1	TGCAGTGCTAGAAAGGAGGGCAGGGCCATGAACACTGAAGCTTTCTTT	CSARKEGRAMNTEAFF
TRBJ2-6	.	.	TRBV6-5	TGTGCCAGCAGTTACGACGGGCGTCCTGGGGCCAACGTCCTGACTTTC	CASSYDGRPGANVLTF
TRBJ2-5	.	.	TRBV30	TGTGCCTCCAGAGGGGGGCCCCTATGGGCCCAGTACTTC	CASRGGPLWAQYF
TRBJ2-5	.	.	TRBV29-1	TGCAGCGTTCCCCGCAGGGAAGAAGAGACCCAGTACTTC	CSVPRREEETQYF
TRBJ1-4	.	few	TRBV7-8	TGTGCCAGCAGCTTGGGGGACTCGTACGAAAAACTGTTTTTT	CASSLGDSYEKLFF
TRBJ2-7	.	.	TRBV7-2	TGTGCCAGCAGCAAGGACATCTCCTACGAGCAGTACTTC	CASSKDISYEQYF